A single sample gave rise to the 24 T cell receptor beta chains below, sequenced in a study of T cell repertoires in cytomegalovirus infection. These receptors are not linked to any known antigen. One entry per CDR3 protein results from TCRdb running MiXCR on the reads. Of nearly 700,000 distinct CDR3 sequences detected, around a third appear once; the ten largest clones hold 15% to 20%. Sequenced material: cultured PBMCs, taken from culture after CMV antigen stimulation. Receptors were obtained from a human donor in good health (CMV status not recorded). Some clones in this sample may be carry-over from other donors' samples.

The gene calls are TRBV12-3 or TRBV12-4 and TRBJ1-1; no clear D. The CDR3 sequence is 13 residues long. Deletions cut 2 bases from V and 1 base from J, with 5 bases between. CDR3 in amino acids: CASSLFPNTEAFF. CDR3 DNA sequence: TGTGCCAGCAGTTTATTCCCGAACACTGAAGCTTTCTTT.

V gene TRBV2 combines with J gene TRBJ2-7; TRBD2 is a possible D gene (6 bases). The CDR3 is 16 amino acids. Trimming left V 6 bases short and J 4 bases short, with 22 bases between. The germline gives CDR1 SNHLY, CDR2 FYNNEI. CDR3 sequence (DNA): TGTGCCAGCAGACCCACGCGGGGCAGGTGGCAGTACGAGCAGTACTTC. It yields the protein CASRPTRGRWQYEQYF. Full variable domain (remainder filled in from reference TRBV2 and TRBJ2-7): EPEVTQTPSHQVTQMGQEVILRCVPISNHLYFYWYRQILGQKVEFLVSFYNNEISEKSEIFDDQFSVERPDGSNFTLKIRSTKLEDSAMYFCASRPTRGRWQYEQYFGPGTRLTVT.

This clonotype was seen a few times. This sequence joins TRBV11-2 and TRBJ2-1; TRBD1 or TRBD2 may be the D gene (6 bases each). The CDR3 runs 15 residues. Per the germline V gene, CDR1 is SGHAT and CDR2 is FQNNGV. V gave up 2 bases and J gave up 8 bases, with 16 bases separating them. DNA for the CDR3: TGTGCCAGCAGCTTACTGGCGGAGGGGGAGGATGAGCAGTTCTTC. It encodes CASSLLAEGEDEQFF.

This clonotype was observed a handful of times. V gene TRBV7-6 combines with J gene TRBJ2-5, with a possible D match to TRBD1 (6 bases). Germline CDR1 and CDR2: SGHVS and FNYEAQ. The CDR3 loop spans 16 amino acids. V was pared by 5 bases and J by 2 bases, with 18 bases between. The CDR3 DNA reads TGTGCCAGCAGCGATCTCACAGGGTCGGGGCAAGAGACCCAGTACTTC. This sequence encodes CASSDLTGSGQETQYF.

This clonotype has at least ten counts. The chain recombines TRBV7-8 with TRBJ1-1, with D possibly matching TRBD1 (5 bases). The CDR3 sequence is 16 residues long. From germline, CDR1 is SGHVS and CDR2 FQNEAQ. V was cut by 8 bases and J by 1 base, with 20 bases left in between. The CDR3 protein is CASVSPPGRKNTEAFF. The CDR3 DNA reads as TGTGCCAGCGTGTCTCCCCCGGGACGGAAGAACACTGAAGCTTTCTTT.

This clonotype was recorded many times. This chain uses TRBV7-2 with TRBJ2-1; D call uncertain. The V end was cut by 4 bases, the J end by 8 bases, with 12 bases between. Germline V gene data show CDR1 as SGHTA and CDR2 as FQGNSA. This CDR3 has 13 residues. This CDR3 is CASSSNTRDEQFF. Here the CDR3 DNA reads TGTGCCAGCAGCTCAAATACACGGGATGAGCAGTTCTTC.

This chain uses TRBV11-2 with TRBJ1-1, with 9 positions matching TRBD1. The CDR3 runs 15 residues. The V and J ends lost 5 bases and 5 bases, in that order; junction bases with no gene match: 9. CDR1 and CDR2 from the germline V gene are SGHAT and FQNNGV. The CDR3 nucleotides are TGTGCCAGCAGCCAGATACAGGGGGCGTCGACTGAAGCTTTCTTT. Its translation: CASSQIQGASTEAFF. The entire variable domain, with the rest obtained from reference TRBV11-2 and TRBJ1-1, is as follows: EAGVAQSPRYKIIEKRQSVAFWCNPISGHATLYWYQQILGQGPKLLIQFQNNGVVDDSQLPKDRFSAERLKGVDSTLKIQPAKLEDSAVYLCASSQIQGASTEAFFGQGTRLTVV.

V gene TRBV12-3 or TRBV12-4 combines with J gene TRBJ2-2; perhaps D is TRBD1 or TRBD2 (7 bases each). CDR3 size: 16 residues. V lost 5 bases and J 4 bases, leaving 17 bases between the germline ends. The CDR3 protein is CASSPSRGGLTGELFF. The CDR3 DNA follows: TGTGCCAGCAGTCCGTCCAGGGGGGGGCTCACCGGGGAGCTGTTTTTT.

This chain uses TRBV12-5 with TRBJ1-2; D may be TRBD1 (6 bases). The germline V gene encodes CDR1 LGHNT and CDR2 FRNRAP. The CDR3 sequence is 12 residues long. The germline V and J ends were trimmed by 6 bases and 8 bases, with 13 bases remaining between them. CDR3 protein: CASGLTGPGYTF. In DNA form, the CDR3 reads TGTGCTAGTGGCCTTACAGGGCCCGGCTACACCTTC.

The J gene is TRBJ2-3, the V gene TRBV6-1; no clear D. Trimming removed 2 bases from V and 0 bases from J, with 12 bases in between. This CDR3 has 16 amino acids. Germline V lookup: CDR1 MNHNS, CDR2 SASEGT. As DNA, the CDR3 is TGTGCCAGCAGTGAAACTAAGCGCTATAGCACAGATACGCAGTATTTT. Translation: CASSETKRYSTDTQYF.

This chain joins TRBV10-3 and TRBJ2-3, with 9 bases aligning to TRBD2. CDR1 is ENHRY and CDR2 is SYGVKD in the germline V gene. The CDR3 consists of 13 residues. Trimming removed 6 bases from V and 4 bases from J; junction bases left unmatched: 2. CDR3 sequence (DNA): TGTGCCATCAGGACTAGCGGACCAGATACGCAGTATTTT. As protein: CAIRTSGPDTQYF.

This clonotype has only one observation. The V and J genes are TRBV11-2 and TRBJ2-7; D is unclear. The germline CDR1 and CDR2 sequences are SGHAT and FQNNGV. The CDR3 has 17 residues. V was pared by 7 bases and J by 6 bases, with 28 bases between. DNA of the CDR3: TGTGCCAGCACCCAGGCCCGCAGCTCCCCTTTATCTTCCGAGCAGTACTTC. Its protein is CASTQARSSPLSSEQYF.

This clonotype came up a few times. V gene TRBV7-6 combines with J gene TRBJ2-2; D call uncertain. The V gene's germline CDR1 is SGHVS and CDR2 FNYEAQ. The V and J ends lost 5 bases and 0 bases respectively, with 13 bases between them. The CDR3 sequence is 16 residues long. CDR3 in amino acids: CASSHHLRSNTGELFF. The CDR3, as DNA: TGTGCCAGCAGCCACCACTTGCGCTCGAACACCGGGGAGCTGTTTTTT.

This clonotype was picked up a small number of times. CDR3 sequence reads: CASSEYMREDTQYF. The DNA for the CDR3 is TGTGCCAGCAGTGAATATATGCGGGAAGATACGCAGTATTTT. J is TRBJ2-3 and V is TRBV25-1; tentatively, D is TRBD2 (6 bases). Germline V lookup: CDR1 MGHDK, CDR2 SYGVNS. The V gene lost 0 bases and the J gene lost 5 bases, with 9 bases spanning the gap. This CDR3 is 14 amino acids long.

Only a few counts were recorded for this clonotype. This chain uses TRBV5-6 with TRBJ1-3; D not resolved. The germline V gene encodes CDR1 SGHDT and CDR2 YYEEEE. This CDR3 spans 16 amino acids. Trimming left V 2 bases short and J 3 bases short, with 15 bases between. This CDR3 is CASSFVNPGGGNTIYF. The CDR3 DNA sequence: TGTGCCAGCAGCTTTGTCAACCCGGGAGGTGGAAACACCATATATTTT.

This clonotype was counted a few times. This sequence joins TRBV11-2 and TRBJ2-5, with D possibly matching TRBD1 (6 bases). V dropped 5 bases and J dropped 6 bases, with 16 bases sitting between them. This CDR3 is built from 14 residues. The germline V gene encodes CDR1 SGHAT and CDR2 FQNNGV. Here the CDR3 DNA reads TGTGCCAGCAGCCCCACCAGGGGAAGAAAGACCCAGTACTTC. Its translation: CASSPTRGRKTQYF.

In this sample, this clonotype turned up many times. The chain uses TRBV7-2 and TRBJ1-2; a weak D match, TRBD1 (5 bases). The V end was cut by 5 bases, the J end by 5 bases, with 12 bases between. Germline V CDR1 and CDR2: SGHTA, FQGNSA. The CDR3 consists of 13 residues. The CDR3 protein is CASSPDRLYGYTF. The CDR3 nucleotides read TGTGCCAGCAGCCCCGACAGACTATATGGCTACACCTTC.

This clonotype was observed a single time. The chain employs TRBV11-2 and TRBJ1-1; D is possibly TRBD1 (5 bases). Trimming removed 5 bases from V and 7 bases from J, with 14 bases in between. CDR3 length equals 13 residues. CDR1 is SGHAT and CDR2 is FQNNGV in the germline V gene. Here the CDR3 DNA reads TGTGCCAGCAGCACCTCGTGGGGCCGTGAAGCTTTCTTT. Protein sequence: CASSTSWGREAFF. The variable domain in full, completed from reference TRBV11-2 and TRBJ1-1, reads EAGVAQSPRYKIIEKRQSVAFWCNPISGHATLYWYQQILGQGPKLLIQFQNNGVVDDSQLPKDRFSAERLKGVDSTLKIQPAKLEDSAVYLCASSTSWGREAFFGQGTRLTVV.

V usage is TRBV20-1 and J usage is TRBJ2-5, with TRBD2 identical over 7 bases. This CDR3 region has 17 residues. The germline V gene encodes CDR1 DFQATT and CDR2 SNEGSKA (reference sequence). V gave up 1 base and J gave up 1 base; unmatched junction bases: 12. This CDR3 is CSARVFGGGGFQETQYF. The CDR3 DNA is TGCAGTGCTAGAGTTTTCGGCGGGGGTGGTTTCCAAGAGACCCAGTACTTC.

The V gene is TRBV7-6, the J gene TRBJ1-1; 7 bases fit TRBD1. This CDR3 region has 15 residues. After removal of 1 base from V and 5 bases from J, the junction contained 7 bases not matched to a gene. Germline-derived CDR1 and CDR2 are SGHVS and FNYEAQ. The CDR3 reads CASSLGPQGGTEAFF. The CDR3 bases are TGTGCCAGCAGCTTAGGCCCCCAGGGGGGTACTGAAGCTTTCTTT.

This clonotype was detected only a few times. DNA of the CDR3: TGTGCCAGCAATCCGACAGGGGCCGGCTATGGCTACACCTTC. Its translation is CASNPTGAGYGYTF. The J gene is TRBJ1-2, the V gene TRBV6-1, with 8 bases identical to TRBD1. Germline CDR1 MNHNS, CDR2 SASEGT. This CDR3 is 14 amino acids long. The V segment lost 7 bases and the J segment 4 bases; nucleotides outside the gene matches: 8.

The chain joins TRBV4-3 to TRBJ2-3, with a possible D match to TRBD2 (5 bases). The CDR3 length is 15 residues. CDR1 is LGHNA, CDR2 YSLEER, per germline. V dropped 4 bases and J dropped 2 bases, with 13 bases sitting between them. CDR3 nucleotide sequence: TGCGCCAGCAGCCTGGTGAGGGCCCCCACAGATACGCAGTATTTT. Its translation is CASSLVRAPTDTQYF.

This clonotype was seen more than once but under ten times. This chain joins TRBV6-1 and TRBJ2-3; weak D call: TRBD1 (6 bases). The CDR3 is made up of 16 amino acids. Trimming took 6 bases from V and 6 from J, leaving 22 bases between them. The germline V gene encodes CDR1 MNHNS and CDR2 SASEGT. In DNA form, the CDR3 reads TGTGCCAGCAGATCAATGAGACAGGTCTTCGGTGATACGCAGTATTTT. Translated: CASRSMRQVFGDTQYF.

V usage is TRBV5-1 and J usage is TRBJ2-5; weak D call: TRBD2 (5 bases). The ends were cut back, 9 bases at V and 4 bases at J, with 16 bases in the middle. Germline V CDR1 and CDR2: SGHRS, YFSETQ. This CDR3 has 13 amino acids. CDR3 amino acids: CANSSGNRETQYF. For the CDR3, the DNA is TGCGCCAACTCGTCGGGAAATCGAGAGACCCAGTACTTC.